These 6 T cell receptor beta chains share one sample of origin, sequenced in a study of molecular identifiers for immune sequencing clone quantification. TCRdb used MiXCR to reprocess the PCR reads, holding one entry per CDR3 protein. The sample lists around 480,000 distinct CDR3 sequences, about a fifth occurring once. Sequenced sample: naive CD8+ T cells from blood, with Jurkat cell RNA spiked in. The sample's subset: FACS-sorted CD8+CD4-CCR7+CD45RA+ naive T cells. These receptors came from a human donor in good health. Some libraries in this study had Jurkat cell RNA spiked in.

This clonotype showed up just a few times. The genes are TRBV6-2 or TRBV6-3 and TRBJ1-1, with TRBD1 matching over 8 bases. The length of the CDR3 is 13 residues. After removal of 8 bases from V and 7 bases from J, the junction contained 9 bases not matched to a gene. In germline, CDR1 is MNHEY, CDR2 SVGEGT. The CDR3 bases are TGTGCCAGCGAATTCTACAGGGGGATTGAAGCTTTCTTT. Protein: CASEFYRGIEAFF.

As concerns this clonotype: A much larger clone differs by one base, so this may be a read error. The chain uses TRBV11-2 and TRBJ2-1, with 10 bases that match TRBD2. Trimming removed 5 bases from V and 6 bases from J; junction bases left unmatched: 10. The CDR3 extends over 16 amino acids. The germline V gene has CDR1 SGHAT and CDR2 FQNNGV. The CDR3 DNA reads as TGTGCCAGCAGCCGGTTTAGCGGGGGGCCCTGCAATGAGCAGTTCTTC. It translates to CASSRFSGGPCNEQFF.

This clonotype was observed a few times. This chain joins TRBV4-3 and TRBJ2-1, with TRBD2 identical over 7 bases. V was pared by 0 bases and J by 8 bases, with 16 bases of the junction left unmatched. The CDR3 is made up of 18 amino acids. Per the germline V gene, CDR1 is LGHNA and CDR2 is YSLEER. The chain's CDR3 is CASSQEGGAGLGGDEQFF. CDR3 DNA: TGCGCCAGCAGCCAAGAAGGAGGGGCGGGATTGGGGGGGGATGAGCAGTTCTTC.

Concerning this clonotype itself: One base away lies a much larger clone, so this may be a sequencing read error. The rearrangement uses TRBV5-1 and TRBJ2-5; D is unresolved. Per germline, CDR1 SGHRS and CDR2 YFSETQ. The CDR3 runs to 13 residues. In DNA, the CDR3 is TGCGCCAGCAGCCCTGGGTACCAAGAGGCCCAGTACTTC. Translating it yields CASSPGYQEAQYF.

This clonotype was picked up many times. The chain employs TRBV4-1 and TRBJ1-6; D not resolved. This CDR3 has 12 amino acids. Germline CDR1 reads MGHRA; CDR2 reads YSYEKL. The ends were cut back, 1 base at V and 9 bases at J, with 4 bases in the middle. The CDR3 loop is CASSQGRSPLHF. The CDR3 coding sequence is TGCGCCAGCAGCCAAGGACGTTCACCCCTCCACTTT.

The J gene is TRBJ2-3, the V gene TRBV6-2 or TRBV6-3, with 13 bases that match TRBD2. V was clipped by 0 bases and J by 0 bases; unmatched bases: 12. The CDR3 extends over 21 amino acids. Germline lookup yields CDR1 MNHEY and CDR2 SVGEGT. The CDR3 loop is CASSYSRTTSGGAVSTDTQYF. As DNA, the CDR3 is TGTGCCAGCAGTTACTCCCGAACCACTAGCGGGGGGGCCGTCAGCACAGATACGCAGTATTTT.